This TCR beta chain was captured in a study of OX40 agonist ivuxolimab in advanced cancers. Broader study findings: Nonresponders, in some cases, also had low normalized T-cell clonal expansion.

Measured with immunoSEQ multiplex PCR; TCRdb has only the in-frame clones, and not every one. The table includes over 100,000 clones, 93% detected once. About this clone: Its antigen is still unknown.

CDR1 is SGHTS and CDR2 is YDEGEE in the germline V gene. V dropped 4 bases and J dropped 3 bases, with 15 bases sitting between them. The CDR3 is 15 amino acids. The TCR sequence derives from an adult with an advanced solid tumor such as melanoma, head and neck, liver or kidney cancer. The input for sequencing was CD4+ or CD8+ T cells sorted from blood, taken in a trial of the OX40 agonist ivuxolimab. The chain employs TRBV5-8 and TRBJ2-3, with D possibly TRBD2 on 7 matching bases. CDR3 in DNA: TGTGCCAGCAGCCTGCTTCGGGGGGCTACAGATACGCAGTATTTT. Its translation is CASSLLRGATDTQYF.